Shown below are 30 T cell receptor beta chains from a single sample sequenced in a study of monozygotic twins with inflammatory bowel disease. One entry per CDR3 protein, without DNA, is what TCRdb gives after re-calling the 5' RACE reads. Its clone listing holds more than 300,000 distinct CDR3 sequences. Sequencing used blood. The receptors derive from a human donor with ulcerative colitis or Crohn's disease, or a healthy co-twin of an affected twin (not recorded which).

This CDR3 is CSATDRGNTDTQYF. The V and J genes are TRBV20-1 and TRBJ2-3; the TRBD1 assignment by TCRdb is unverifiable without DNA. The CDR3 covers 14 residues. The germline V gene has CDR1 DFQATT and CDR2 SNEGSKA (reference sequence).

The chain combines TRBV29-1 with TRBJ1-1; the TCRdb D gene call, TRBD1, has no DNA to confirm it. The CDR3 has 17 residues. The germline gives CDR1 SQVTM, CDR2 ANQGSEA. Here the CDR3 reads CSVERPGGEVMNTEAFF. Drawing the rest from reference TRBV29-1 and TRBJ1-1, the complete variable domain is SAVISQKPSRDICQRGTSLTIQCQVDSQVTMMFWYRQQPGQSLTLIATANQGSEATYESGFVIDKFPISRPNLTFSTLTVSNMSPEDSSIYLCSVERPGGEVMNTEAFFGQGTRLTVV.

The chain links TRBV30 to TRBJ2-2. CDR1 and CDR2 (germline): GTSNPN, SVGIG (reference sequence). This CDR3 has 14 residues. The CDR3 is CAWSVGLGTGELFF.

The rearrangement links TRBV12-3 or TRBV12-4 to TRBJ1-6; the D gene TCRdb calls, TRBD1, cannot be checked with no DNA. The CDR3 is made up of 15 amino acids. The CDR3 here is CASRPGGQNNSPLHF.

Here the CDR3 reads CASSLGQYEQYF. The chain has TRBV5-1 and TRBJ2-7; TCRdb outputs TRBD1, but without DNA this stays unchecked. The V gene's germline CDR1 is SGHRS and CDR2 YFSETQ. The CDR3 consists of 12 residues.

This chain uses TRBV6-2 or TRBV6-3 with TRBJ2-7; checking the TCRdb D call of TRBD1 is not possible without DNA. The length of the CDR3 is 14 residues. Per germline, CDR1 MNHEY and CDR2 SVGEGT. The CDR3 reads CASNRDSTPYEQYF.

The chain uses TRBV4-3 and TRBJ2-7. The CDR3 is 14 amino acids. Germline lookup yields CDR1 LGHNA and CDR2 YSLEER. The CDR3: CASSQEVREGGQYF.

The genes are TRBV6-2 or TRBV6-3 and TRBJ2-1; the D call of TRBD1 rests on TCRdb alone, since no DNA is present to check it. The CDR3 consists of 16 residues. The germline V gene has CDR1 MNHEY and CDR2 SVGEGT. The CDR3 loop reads CASSPVGTASFNEQFF.

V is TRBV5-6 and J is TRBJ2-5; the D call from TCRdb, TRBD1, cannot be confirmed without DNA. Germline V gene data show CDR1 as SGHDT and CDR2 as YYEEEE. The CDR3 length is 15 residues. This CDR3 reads CASSPLDRLQETQYF.

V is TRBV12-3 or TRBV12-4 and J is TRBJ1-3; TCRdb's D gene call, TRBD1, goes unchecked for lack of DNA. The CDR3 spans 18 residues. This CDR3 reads CASIRNWDRVSTGNTIYF.

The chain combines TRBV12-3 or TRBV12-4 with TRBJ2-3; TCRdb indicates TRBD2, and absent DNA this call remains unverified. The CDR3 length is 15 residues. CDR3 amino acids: CASSLGLPLTDTQYF.

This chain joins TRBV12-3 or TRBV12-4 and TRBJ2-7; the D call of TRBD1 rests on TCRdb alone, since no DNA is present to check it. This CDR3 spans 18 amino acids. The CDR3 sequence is CASNSPLERGRGSYEQYF.

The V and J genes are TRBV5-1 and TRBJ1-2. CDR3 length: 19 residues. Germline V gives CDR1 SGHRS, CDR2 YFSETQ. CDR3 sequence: CASSLAAVPDLTTNYGYTF.

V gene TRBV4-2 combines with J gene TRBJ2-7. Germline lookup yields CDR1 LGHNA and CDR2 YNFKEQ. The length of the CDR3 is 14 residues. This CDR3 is CASSAYRSPYEQYF.

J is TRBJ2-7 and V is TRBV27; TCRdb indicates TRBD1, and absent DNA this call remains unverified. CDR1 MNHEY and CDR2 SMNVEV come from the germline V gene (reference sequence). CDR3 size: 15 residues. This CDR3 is CASSLHRANFDEQYF.

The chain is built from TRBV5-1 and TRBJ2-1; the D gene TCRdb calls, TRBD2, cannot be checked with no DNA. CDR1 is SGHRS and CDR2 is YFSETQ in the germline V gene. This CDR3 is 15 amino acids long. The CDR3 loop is CASSLVSGAYNEQFF. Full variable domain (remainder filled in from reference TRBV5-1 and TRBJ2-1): KAGVTQTPRYLIKTRGQQVTLSCSPISGHRSVSWYQQTPGQGLQFLFEYFSETQRNKGNFPGRFSGRQFSNSRSEMNVSTLELGDSALYLCASSLVSGAYNEQFFGPGTRLTVL.

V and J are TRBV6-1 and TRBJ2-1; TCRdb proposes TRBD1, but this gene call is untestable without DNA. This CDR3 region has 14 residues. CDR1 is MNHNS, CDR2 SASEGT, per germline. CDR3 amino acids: CASRGQGAPIKQFF.

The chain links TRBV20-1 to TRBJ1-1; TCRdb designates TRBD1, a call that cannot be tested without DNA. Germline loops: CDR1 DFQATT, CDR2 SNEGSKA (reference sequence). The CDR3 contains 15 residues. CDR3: CSAGGDRGWNTEAFF.

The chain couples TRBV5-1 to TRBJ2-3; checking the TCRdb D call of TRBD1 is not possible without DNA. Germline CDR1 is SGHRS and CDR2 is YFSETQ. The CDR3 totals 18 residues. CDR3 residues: CASSLDPLGQQSTDTQYF.

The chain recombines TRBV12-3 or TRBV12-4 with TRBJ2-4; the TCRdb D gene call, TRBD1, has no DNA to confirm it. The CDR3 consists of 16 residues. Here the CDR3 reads CASRRGTGVAKNIQYF.

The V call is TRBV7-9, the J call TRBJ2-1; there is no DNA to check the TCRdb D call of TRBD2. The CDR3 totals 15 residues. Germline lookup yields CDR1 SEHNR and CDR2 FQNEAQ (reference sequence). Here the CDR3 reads CASSWTSGGIYEQFF. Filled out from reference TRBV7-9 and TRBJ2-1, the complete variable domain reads DTGVSQNPRHKITKRGQNVTFRCDPISEHNRLYWYRQTLGQGPEFLTYFQNEAQLEKSRLLSDRFSAERPKGSFSTLEIQRTEQGDSAMYLCASSWTSGGIYEQFFGPGTRLTVL.

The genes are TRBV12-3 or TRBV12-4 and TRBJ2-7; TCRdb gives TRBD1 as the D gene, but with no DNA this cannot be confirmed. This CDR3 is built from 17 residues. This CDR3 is CASSFDTGADRSYEQYF.

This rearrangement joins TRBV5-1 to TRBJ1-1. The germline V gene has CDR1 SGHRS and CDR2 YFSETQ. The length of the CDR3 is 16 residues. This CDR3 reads CASSSLGSRMNTEAFF.

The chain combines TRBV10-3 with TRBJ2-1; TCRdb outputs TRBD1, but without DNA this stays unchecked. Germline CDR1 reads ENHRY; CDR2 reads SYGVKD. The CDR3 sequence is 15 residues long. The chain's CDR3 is CAISDGTGTYNEQFF.

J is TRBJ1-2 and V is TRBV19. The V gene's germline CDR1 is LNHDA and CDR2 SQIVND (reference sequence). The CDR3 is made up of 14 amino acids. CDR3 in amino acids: CASSIGAGGYGYTF. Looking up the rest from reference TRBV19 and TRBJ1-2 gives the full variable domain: DGGITQSPKYLFRKEGQNVTLSCEQNLNHDAMYWYRQDPGQGLRLIYYSQIVNDFQKGDIAEGYSVSREKKESFPLTVTSAQKNPTAFYLCASSIGAGGYGYTFGSGTRLTVV.

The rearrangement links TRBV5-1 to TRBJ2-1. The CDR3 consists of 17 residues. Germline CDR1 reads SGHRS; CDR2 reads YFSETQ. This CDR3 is CASSPLPWGRSYNEQFF.

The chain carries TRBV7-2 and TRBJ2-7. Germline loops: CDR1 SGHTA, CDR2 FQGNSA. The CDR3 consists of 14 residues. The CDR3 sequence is CASSYSGGLYEQYF.

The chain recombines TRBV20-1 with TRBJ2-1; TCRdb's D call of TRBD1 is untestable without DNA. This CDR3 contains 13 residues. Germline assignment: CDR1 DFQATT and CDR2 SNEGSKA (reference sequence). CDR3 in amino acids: CSAEKDRENEQFF.

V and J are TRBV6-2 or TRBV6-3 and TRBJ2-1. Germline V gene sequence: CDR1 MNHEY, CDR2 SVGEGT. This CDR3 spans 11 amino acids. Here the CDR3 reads CASSHPNEQFF.

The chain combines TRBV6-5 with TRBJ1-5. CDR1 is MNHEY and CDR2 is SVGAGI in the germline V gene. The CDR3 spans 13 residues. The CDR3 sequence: CASSWATNQPQHF.